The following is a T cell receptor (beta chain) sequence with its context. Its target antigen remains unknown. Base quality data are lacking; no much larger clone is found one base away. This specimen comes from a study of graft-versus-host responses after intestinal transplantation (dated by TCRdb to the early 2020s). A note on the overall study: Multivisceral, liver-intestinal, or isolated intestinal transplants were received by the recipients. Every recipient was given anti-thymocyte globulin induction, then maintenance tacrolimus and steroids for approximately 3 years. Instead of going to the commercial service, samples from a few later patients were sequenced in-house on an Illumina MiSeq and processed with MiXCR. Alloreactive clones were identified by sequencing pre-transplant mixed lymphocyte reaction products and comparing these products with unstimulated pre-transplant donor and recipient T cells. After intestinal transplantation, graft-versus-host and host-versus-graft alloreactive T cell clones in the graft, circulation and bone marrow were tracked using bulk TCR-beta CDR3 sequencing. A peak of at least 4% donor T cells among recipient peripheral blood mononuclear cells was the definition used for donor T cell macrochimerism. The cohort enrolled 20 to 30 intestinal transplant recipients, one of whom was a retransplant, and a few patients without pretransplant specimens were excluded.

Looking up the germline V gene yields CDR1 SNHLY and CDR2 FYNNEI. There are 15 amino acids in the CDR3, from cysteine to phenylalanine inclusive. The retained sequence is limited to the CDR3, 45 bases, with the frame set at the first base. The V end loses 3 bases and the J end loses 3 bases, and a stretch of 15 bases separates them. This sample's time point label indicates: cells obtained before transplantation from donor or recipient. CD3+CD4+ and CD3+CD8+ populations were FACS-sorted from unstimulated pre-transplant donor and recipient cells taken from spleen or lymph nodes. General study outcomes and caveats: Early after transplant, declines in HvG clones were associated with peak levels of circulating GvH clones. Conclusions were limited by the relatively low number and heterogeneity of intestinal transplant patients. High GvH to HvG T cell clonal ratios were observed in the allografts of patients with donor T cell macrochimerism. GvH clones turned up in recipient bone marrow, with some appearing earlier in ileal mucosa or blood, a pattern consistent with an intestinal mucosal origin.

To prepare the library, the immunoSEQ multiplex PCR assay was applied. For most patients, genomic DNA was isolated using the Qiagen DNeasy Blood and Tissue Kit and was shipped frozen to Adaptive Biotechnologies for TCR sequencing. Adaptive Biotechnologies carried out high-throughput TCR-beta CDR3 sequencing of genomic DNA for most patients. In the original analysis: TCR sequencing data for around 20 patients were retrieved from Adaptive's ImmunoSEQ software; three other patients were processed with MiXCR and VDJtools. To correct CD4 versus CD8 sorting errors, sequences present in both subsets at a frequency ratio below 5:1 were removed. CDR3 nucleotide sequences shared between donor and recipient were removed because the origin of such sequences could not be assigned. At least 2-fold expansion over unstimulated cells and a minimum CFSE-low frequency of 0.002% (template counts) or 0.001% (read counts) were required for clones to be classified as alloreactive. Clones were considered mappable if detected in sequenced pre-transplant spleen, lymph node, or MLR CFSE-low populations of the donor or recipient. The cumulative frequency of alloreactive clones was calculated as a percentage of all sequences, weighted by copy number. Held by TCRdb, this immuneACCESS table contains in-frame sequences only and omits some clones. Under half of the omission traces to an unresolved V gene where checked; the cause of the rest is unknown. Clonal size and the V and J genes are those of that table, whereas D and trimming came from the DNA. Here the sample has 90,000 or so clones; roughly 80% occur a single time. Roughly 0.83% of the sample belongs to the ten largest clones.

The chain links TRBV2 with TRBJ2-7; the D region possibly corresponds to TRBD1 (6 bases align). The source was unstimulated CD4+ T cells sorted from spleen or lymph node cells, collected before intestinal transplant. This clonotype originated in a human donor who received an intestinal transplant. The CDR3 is CASSERAGVIYEQYF. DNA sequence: TGTGCCAGCAGTGAGAGGGCAGGGGTCATCTACGAGCAGTACTTC.